This entry lists 27 T cell receptor beta chains sequenced from one sample in a study of T cell repertoires in cytomegalovirus infection. TCRdb reanalysed the reads using MiXCR and keeps one entry per CDR3 protein. The sample lists under 850,000 distinct CDR3 sequences, 35% to 45% occurring once. Sample: PBMCs. These TCRs come from a human donor in good health (CMV status not recorded). Some clones in this sample may be carry-over from other donors' samples.

CDR3 bases: TGTGCCAGCAGTGTGTTGGGGGGCGGTGGAAACACCATATATTTT. The encoded protein is CASSVLGGGGNTIYF. This chain uses TRBV6-1 with TRBJ1-3; D perhaps matches TRBD1 (6 bases). The length of the CDR3 is 15 residues. Trimming took 4 bases from V and 3 from J, leaving 13 bases between them. Germline CDR1 reads MNHNS; CDR2 reads SASEGT.

The V gene is TRBV19, the J gene TRBJ1-1; D may be TRBD1 (5 bases). Germline V gene data show CDR1 as LNHDA and CDR2 as SQIVND (reference sequence). The V gene lost 6 bases and the J gene lost 6 bases, with 17 bases spanning the gap. CDR3 length: 14 amino acids. CDR3 amino acids: CASSLDSFAAEAFF. CDR3 bases: TGTGCCAGTAGCCTCGACAGTTTTGCGGCTGAAGCTTTCTTT.

This clonotype was observed a handful of times. The chain employs TRBV20-1 and TRBJ1-5; unclear D gene. V lost 2 bases and J lost 11, with 13 bases in between. The length of the CDR3 is 12 residues. Germline CDR1 is DFQATT and CDR2 is SNEGSKA (reference sequence). The CDR3 DNA is TGCAGTGCTAGAAATGGGGAGGTGACCCAGCATTTT. As protein: CSARNGEVTQHF.

This clonotype was recorded a few times. The gene calls are TRBV7-8 and TRBJ2-2; 7 bases are shared with TRBD1. Germline CDR1 is SGHVS and CDR2 is FQNEAQ. This CDR3 contains 15 residues. J gave up 1 base and V 8 bases, and 7 bases lay outside the gene matches. The CDR3 is CASFLGQQNTGELFF. The CDR3 DNA is TGTGCCAGCTTCTTGGGACAGCAGAACACCGGGGAGCTGTTTTTT.

This clonotype occurred a few times. The chain joins TRBV6-1 to TRBJ2-5, with 8 bases lining up with TRBD2. The CDR3 has 16 residues. The J segment lost 2 bases and the V segment lost 4 bases, leaving 9 bases of the junction unmatched. The germline CDR1 and CDR2 sequences are MNHNS and SASEGT. CDR3 in amino acids: CASSATLAGWQETQYF. The CDR3 DNA reads TGTGCCAGCAGTGCGACTTTAGCGGGATGGCAAGAGACCCAGTACTTC.

A word on this clonotype: A much bigger clone sits one base away, suggesting this may be a read error. The chain uses TRBV7-3 and TRBJ1-2, with D uncertain. This CDR3 spans 14 amino acids. Germline assignment: CDR1 SGHTA and CDR2 FQGTGA. DNA for the CDR3: TGTGCCATCAGCGCGACTGGGTTGGACTATGGCTACACCTTC. It specifies CAISATGLDYGYTF.

This clonotype was counted only a few times. The chain uses TRBV5-6 and TRBJ2-5; D is unresolved. Trimming took 4 bases from V and 5 from J, leaving 9 bases between them. CDR3 length: 12 amino acids. Germline lookup yields CDR1 SGHDT and CDR2 YYEEEE. The CDR3 DNA sequence: TGTGCCAGCAGCGACGCGAGGGAGACCCAGTACTTC. This codes for CASSDARETQYF.

This rearrangement joins TRBV7-9 to TRBJ2-2, with 9 positions matching TRBD2. Per the germline V gene, CDR1 is SEHNR and CDR2 is FQNEAQ (reference sequence). V lost 2 bases, J lost 1 base, and 5 bases stayed unmatched. CDR3 length: 17 residues. The CDR3 is CASSLSLAGKNTGELFF. CDR3 in DNA: TGTGCCAGCAGCTTATCCCTAGCGGGGAAGAACACCGGGGAGCTGTTTTTT.

The chain has TRBV20-1 and TRBJ2-2; a possible D gene is TRBD1 (6 bases). Looked up from germline, CDR1 is DFQATT and CDR2 is SNEGSKA (reference sequence). CDR3 length equals 13 residues. Trimming removed 5 bases at V and 2 bases at J, with 9 bases between. CDR3 bases: TGCAGTGCTCTGGACAGTAACACCGGGGAGCTGTTTTTT. This sequence encodes CSALDSNTGELFF.

Details on this clonotype: Compared with germline, one end of the junction differs, possibly owing to a read error. The CDR3 here is CASSLSSSRDRGFF. The CDR3 DNA follows: TGTGCCAGCAGTTTATCATCCTCCCGGGACAGGGGGTTCTTC. V is TRBV28 and J is TRBJ2-7, with TRBD1 matching over 11 bases. The CDR3 consists of 14 residues. The germline V gene has CDR1 MDHEN and CDR2 SYDVKM.

V usage is TRBV4-2 and J usage is TRBJ1-4, with D possibly being TRBD1 (5 bases). Germline assignment: CDR1 LGHNA and CDR2 YNFKEQ. V lost 3 bases, J lost 10 bases, and 9 bases lay in between. The CDR3 extends over 12 amino acids. This chain's CDR3 is CASSQGDRKLFF. CDR3 DNA: TGTGCCAGCAGCCAGGGAGACAGAAAACTGTTTTTT.

This clonotype showed up just a few times. The chain has TRBV6-1 and TRBJ2-1; unclear D gene. The CDR3 extends over 14 amino acids. Germline values: CDR1 MNHNS, CDR2 SASEGT. V gave up 2 bases and J gave up 8 bases, with 13 bases separating them. This chain's CDR3 is CASSESPLPHEQFF. DNA of the CDR3: TGTGCCAGCAGTGAAAGCCCCCTCCCGCATGAGCAGTTCTTC.

With respect to this clonotype: It may be a read error: a sequence one base away is much more abundant. CDR3 loop: CASSFPGTYTQYF. The CDR3 coding sequence is TGTGCCAGCAGCTTTCCAGGGACATATACGCAGTATTTT. The V and J genes are TRBV7-2 and TRBJ2-3, with a tentative D call TRBD1 (6 bases). Germline lookup yields CDR1 SGHTA and CDR2 FQGNSA. The V gene lost 3 bases and the J gene lost 7 bases, with 11 bases spanning the gap. The CDR3 covers 13 residues.

J is TRBJ2-1 and V is TRBV6-6; D ambiguous. CDR3 length: 16 residues. V lost 0 bases, J lost 5 bases, and 14 bases lay in between. Germline V CDR1 and CDR2: MNHNY, SVGAGI (reference sequence). Written as DNA, the CDR3 is TGTGCCAGCAGTTACTCGGCTTTGGGCGGTCACAATGAGCAGTTCTTC. It codes for CASSYSALGGHNEQFF.

This clonotype occurred a few times. J is TRBJ1-4 and V is TRBV28, with 9 bases matching TRBD1. V trimming: 10 bases; J trimming: 7 bases; junction bases outside the gene matches: 16. CDR3 length equals 16 residues. CDR1 is MDHEN, CDR2 SYDVKM, per germline. The CDR3 region is CATKGTGGRLGEKLFF. CDR3 bases: TGTGCCACCAAAGGAACAGGGGGCAGGTTGGGTGAAAAACTGTTTTTT.

This clonotype came up a few times. The chain combines TRBV15 with TRBJ1-5; 7 positions agree with TRBD1. CDR1 and CDR2 (germline): LNHNV, YYDKDF (reference sequence). J lost 3 bases, V lost 5 bases, and 4 bases had no gene match. The CDR3 is 14 residues long. CDR3 coding DNA: TGTGCCACCAGCCAGGGACAGTTCAATCAGCCCCAGCATTTT. Translation gives CATSQGQFNQPQHF.

The V call is TRBV29-1, the J call TRBJ2-1; a weak D match, TRBD1 (5 bases). CDR3 length equals 14 residues. V was shortened by 5 bases and J by 5 bases, with 16 bases between the two germline ends. Germline-derived CDR1 and CDR2 are SQVTM and ANQGSEA. The CDR3 sequence: CSVFLQGANNEQFF. CDR3 nucleotides: TGCAGCGTTTTCCTTCAGGGCGCGAACAATGAGCAGTTCTTC.

The V and J genes are TRBV28 and TRBJ2-7; TRBD1 aligns across 12 bases. Trimming cost V 3 bases and J 7 bases; bases outside gene matches: 7. Per the germline V gene, CDR1 is MDHEN and CDR2 is SYDVKM. The length of the CDR3 is 15 residues. CDR3 sequence reads: CASSFSGTGGREQYF. CDR3 coding DNA: TGTGCCAGCAGTTTTTCCGGGACAGGGGGCAGGGAGCAGTACTTC.

This clonotype was observed a few times. The V and J genes are TRBV20-1 and TRBJ1-5, with 7 bases lining up with TRBD1. The germline V gene has CDR1 DFQATT and CDR2 SNEGSKA (reference sequence). The CDR3 length is 15 residues. With 3 bases clipped from V and 7 bases from J, the junction kept 12 bases outside the gene matches. CDR3 DNA sequence: TGCAGTGCTAGGGAATACAGGGGCGAAAGGCAGCCCCAGCATTTT. Amino acids: CSAREYRGERQPQHF.

The chain links TRBV9 to TRBJ2-1; D is uncertain. This CDR3 contains 12 residues. Trimming took off 0 bases at V and 10 bases at J, with 8 bases between the two ends. The germline CDR1 and CDR2 sequences are SGDLS and YYNGEE. CDR3: CASSVASREQFF. CDR3 coding DNA: TGTGCCAGCAGCGTAGCCTCCAGGGAGCAGTTCTTC.

Regarding this clonotype: This CDR3 is missing its conserved last phenylalanine or tryptophan, likely due to a read error. The V and J genes are TRBV19 and TRBJ2-6; D remains ambiguous. Germline-derived CDR1 and CDR2 are LNHDA and SQIVND (reference sequence). V shed 6 bases and J shed 0 bases, with 9 bases lying between them. The length of the CDR3 is 15 residues. For the CDR3, the DNA is TGTGCCAGTAGCGTCTACAGCTCTGGGGCCAACGTCCTGACTTTA. It specifies CASSVYSSGANVLTL.

This clonotype showed up just a few times. The chain recombines TRBV14 with TRBJ1-1, with 9 bases identical to TRBD1. V was clipped by 0 bases and J by 5 bases; unmatched bases: 7. CDR3 length equals 16 residues. Germline V gene data show CDR1 as SGHDN and CDR2 as FVKESK. The CDR3 bases are TGTGCCAGCAGCCAAGACCCGGGACAGGGAAAGACTGAAGCTTTCTTT. As protein: CASSQDPGQGKTEAFF. Drawing the rest from reference TRBV14 and TRBJ1-1, the complete variable domain is EAGVTQFPSHSVIEKGQTVTLRCDPISGHDNLYWYRRVMGKEIKFLLHFVKESKQDESGMPNNRFLAERTGGTYSTLKVQPAELEDSGVYFCASSQDPGQGKTEAFFGQGTRLTVV.

The chain couples TRBV7-9 to TRBJ2-1; D could derive from TRBD1 or TRBD2 (6 bases each). Trimming took off 2 bases at V and 5 bases at J, with 22 bases between the two ends. The CDR3 sequence is 18 residues long. Germline V gene sequence: CDR1 SEHNR, CDR2 FQNEAQ (reference sequence). In DNA, the CDR3 is TGTGCCAGCAGCTTATTGGAGCTCCGGAGGGGGTACGACAATGAGCAGTTCTTC. It encodes CASSLLELRRGYDNEQFF.

The chain recombines TRBV28 with TRBJ1-2; a weak D match, TRBD1 (6 bases). The CDR3 length is 14 residues. Germline V lookup: CDR1 MDHEN, CDR2 SYDVKM. Trimming removed 5 bases from V and 5 bases from J, with 15 bases in between. In DNA form, the CDR3 reads TGTGCCAGCAGTCCCCCGGACAGCCGATATGGCTACACCTTC. Its translation is CASSPPDSRYGYTF.

This clonotype was counted between two and nine times. The chain carries TRBV7-9 and TRBJ2-7; possibly TRBD1 for D (6 bases). Germline CDR1 is SEHNR and CDR2 is FQNEAQ (reference sequence). CDR3 length: 13 residues. Trimming stripped 7 bases from V and 3 bases from J, with 13 bases between. CDR3: CASMASRGYEQYF. As DNA, the CDR3 is TGTGCCAGCATGGCGAGCAGGGGCTACGAGCAGTACTTC.

This clonotype was found a few times. The rearrangement links TRBV7-2 to TRBJ2-7; D is perhaps TRBD1 or TRBD2 (5 bases each). The V and J ends lost 2 bases and 5 bases respectively, with 16 bases between them. This CDR3 has 15 residues. Germline V lookup: CDR1 SGHTA, CDR2 FQGNSA. CDR3 nucleotide sequence: TGTGCCAGCAGCTTACAGGTCACCAAGGGACACGAGCAGTACTTC. The encoded protein is CASSLQVTKGHEQYF.

This clonotype was counted a single time. Here the CDR3 omits its conserved ending phenylalanine or tryptophan, so a read error is the likely source. The chain links TRBV7-2 to TRBJ1-1; 9 nucleotides agree with TRBD1. CDR1 and CDR2 (germline): SGHTA, FQGNSA. There are 15 residues in the CDR3. Trimming removed 1 base from V and 4 bases from J; junction bases left unmatched: 4. CDR3 sequence reads: CASSLEGQGSTEAFL. CDR3 coding DNA: TGTGCCAGCAGCTTAGAAGGACAGGGGAGCACTGAAGCTTTCTTG.